A single T cell receptor beta chain is shown here with its context. Its antigen remains unknown. The conserved closing phenylalanine or tryptophan is absent in this CDR3, likely reflecting a read error. They got blood RNA out of unsorted whole blood and also pulled out germline DNA. The data originate from a study of tumor-infiltrating lymphocytes in primary liver carcinoma. In the study overall: Enrolled patients were male and female, aged 30 to 69 years. Sample yields, roughly 3.65 to 7.5 million productive TCRbeta reads, were similar across the tissue types.

Reverse transcription of approximately 520 ng total RNA with a constant-region primer produced TCR beta cDNA. Employing slightly modified ARM-PCR, three nested multiplex PCR rounds were run, and these gave rise to the TCR beta libraries. The first two PCR rounds used TRBV1-TRBV30 primers with a Cbeta primer, roughly 10 cycles each. TCRdb used MiXCR to reprocess the multiplex PCR reads, holding one entry per CDR3 protein. Of approximately 340,000 distinct CDR3 sequences listed, less than 65% are singletons. Overall study findings and caveats: Without sorting, CD4+ versus CD8+ T cell repertoires were not compared.

Losses at the gene ends were 6 bases for V and 2 bases for J; bases not matched to a gene: 3. The CDR3 sequence is 13 residues long. The sample was peripheral blood. The sequence was obtained from a man aged 35-49 years with primary liver carcinoma and hepatitis B virus infection. J is TRBJ2-5 and V is TRBV12-3 or TRBV12-4; 7 positions match TRBD1. The CDR3 sequence is CASRGTEQETQYL. The DNA of the CDR3 is TGTGCCAGCAGGGGGACAGAACAAGAGACCCAGTACTTA.